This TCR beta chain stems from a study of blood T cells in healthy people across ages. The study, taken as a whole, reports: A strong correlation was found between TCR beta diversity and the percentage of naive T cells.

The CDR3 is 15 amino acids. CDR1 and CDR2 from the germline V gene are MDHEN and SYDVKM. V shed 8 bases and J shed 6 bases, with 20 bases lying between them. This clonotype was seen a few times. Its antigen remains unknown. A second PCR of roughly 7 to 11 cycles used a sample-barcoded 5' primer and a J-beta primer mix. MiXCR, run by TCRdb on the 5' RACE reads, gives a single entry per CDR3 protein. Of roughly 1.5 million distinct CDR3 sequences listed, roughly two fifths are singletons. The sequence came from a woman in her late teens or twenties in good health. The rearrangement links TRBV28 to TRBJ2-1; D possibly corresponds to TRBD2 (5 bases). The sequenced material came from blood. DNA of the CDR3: TGTGCCAGCCTCTCGGATCGGACTCCCGTCAATGAGCAGTTCTTC. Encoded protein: CASLSDRTPVNEQFF.